The rows below give T cell receptor beta chains drawn from one sample of a study of chemoradiotherapy in HPV16-positive cancers. Sequencing was performed with immunoSEQ multiplex PCR; in TCRdb, only in-frame clones are kept and a portion is missing. The sample has over 30,000 clones, 70% to 90% seen once. Specimen: blood, collected from a patient who underwent chemoradiotherapy. The receptors were sampled from a human donor with HPV-associated anogenital cancer. The CDR3 runs from the conserved cysteine through the conserved F or W. The D gene is left open where the match is weak. Clone size is not always given. Where it is, it says once, few, many or a class for expanded clones.

clone size | J gene | CDR3 length | D gene | V gene | CDR3 protein | CDR3 DNA
NA | TRBJ2-3 | 15 | TRBD1 | TRBV5-1 | CASSGTGTSTDTQYF | TGCGCCAGCAGCGGGACAGGGACGAGCACAGATACGCAGTATTTT
NA | TRBJ2-1 | 16 | NA | TRBV9 | CASSAPKGKPYNEQFF | TGTGCCAGCAGCGCCCCAAAGGGTAAGCCCTACAATGAGCAGTTCTTC
once | TRBJ2-2 | 14 | TRBD1 | TRBV5-1 | CASSTDRVAGELFF | TGCGCCAGCAGCACCGACAGGGTGGCCGGGGAGCTGTTTTTT
NA | TRBJ2-7 | 13 | TRBD1 | TRBV6-4 | CASSDREGREQYF | TGTGCCAGCTCGGACAGGGAAGGACGGGAGCAGTACTTC
once | TRBJ2-1 | 15 | TRBD2 | TRBV7-9 | CASSPPEGLVDEQFF | TGTGCCAGCAGCCCCCCCGAAGGACTAGTAGATGAGCAGTTCTTC
NA | TRBJ1-1 | 13 | NA | TRBV5-1 | CASATGPGAEAFF | TGCGCCAGCGCGACAGGTCCCGGCGCTGAAGCTTTCTTT
NA | TRBJ1-2 | 16 | NA | TRBV7-8 | CASSLFAMLTNYGYTF | TGTGCCAGCAGCTTATTTGCAATGCTTACGAACTATGGCTACACCTTC
NA | TRBJ1-1 | 15 | NA | TRBV7-8 | CASSFQGARNTEAFF | TGTGCCAGCAGCTTCCAAGGGGCGAGGAACACTGAAGCTTTCTTT
NA | TRBJ1-3 | 14 | NA | TRBV7-6 | CASSLEDSGNTIYF | TGTGCCAGCAGCTTAGAGGACTCTGGAAACACCATATATTTT
NA | TRBJ2-5 | 13 | TRBD2 | TRBV5-1 | CASIAGGLGTQYF | TGCGCCAGCATTGCGGGGGGGTTGGGGACCCAGTACTTC
NA | TRBJ2-3 | 13 | TRBD2 | TRBV5-4 | CASSFGEGDTQYF | TGTGCCAGCAGCTTCGGGGAGGGAGATACGCAGTATTTT
NA | TRBJ2-1 | 20 | TRBD2 | TRBV5-1 | CASSLEGLPLPGLGSHEQFF | TGCGCCAGCAGCTTGGAGGGACTCCCACTGCCGGGACTAGGCTCGCATGAGCAGTTCTTC
few | TRBJ2-7 | 11 | NA | TRBV10-1 | CASGPPERQYF | TGCGCCAGCGGCCCTCCGGAGAGGCAGTACTTC
NA | TRBJ2-5 | 14 | TRBD2 | TRBV5-1 | CASSLVSGGETQYF | TGCGCCAGCAGCCTCGTGAGCGGGGGAGAGACCCAGTACTTC
NA | TRBJ1-3 | 14 | NA | TRBV2 | CASSVTSSGNTIYF | TGTGCCAGCAGTGTTACGAGCTCTGGAAACACCATATATTTT
NA | TRBJ2-5 | 15 | NA | TRBV19 | CASSTLGRVVETQYF | TGTGCCAGTAGTACCCTTGGCAGGGTGGTAGAGACCCAGTACTTC
once | TRBJ1-4 | 12 | NA | TRBV7-2 | CASSLANEKLFF | TGTGCCAGCAGCCTGGCTAATGAAAAACTGTTTTTT
NA | TRBJ2-3 | 16 | TRBD2 | TRBV19 | CASSIAGGGSTDTQYF | TGTGCCAGTAGTATAGCGGGGGGAGGGTCCACAGATACGCAGTATTTT
NA | TRBJ2-3 | 11 | NA | TRBV14 | CASSHTDTQYF | TGTGCCAGCAGCCATACAGATACGCAGTATTTT
NA | TRBJ2-3 | 13 | NA | TRBV5-1 | CASSWTVTDTQYF | TGCGCCAGCAGCTGGACAGTCACAGATACGCAGTATTTT
NA | TRBJ2-5 | 14 | NA | TRBV11-1 | CASSLDARGETQYF | TGTGCCAGCAGCTTAGACGCTAGAGGAGAGACCCAGTACTTC
NA | TRBJ1-2 | 11 | NA | TRBV5-4 | CASSLNYGYTF | TGTGCCAGCAGCCTGAACTATGGCTACACCTTC
NA | TRBJ2-5 | 18 | TRBD2 | TRBV5-4 | CASSNLFERGGVQETQYF | TGTGCCAGCAGTAATTTATTCGAGCGGGGGGGGGTACAAGAGACCCAGTACTTC
NA | TRBJ2-1 | 15 | NA | TRBV19 | CASSIQTVDAWEQFF | TGTGCCAGTAGTATACAGACAGTCGATGCGTGGGAGCAGTTCTTC
once | TRBJ1-2 | 14 | NA | TRBV6-5 | CASRIRGEQSGYTF | TGTGCCAGCCGTATACGGGGTGAACAAAGTGGCTACACCTTC
few | TRBJ1-2 | 17 | NA | TRBV28 | CASSLLLNRKANYGYTF | TGTGCCAGCAGTTTACTGCTGAACCGAAAAGCTAACTATGGCTACACCTTC
NA | TRBJ2-5 | 13 | NA | TRBV7-9 | CASSTRVKETQYF | TGTGCCAGCAGCACCAGGGTTAAGGAGACCCAGTACTTC
NA | TRBJ2-1 | 14 | TRBD2 | TRBV11-1 | CASSTGLAGAEQFF | TGTGCCAGCAGCACGGGACTAGCGGGGGCCGAGCAGTTCTTC
NA | TRBJ1-1 | 14 | TRBD1 | TRBV7-2 | CASTRQGAYTEAFF | TGTGCCAGCACCCGTCAGGGGGCGTACACTGAAGCTTTCTTT
once | TRBJ2-2 | 17 | TRBD2 | TRBV19 | CASRVPWRGANTGELFF | TGTGCCAGTAGAGTCCCCTGGCGGGGGGCTAACACCGGGGAGCTGTTTTTT
NA | TRBJ2-1 | 14 | NA | TRBV4-3 | CASSQEMGGAEQFF | TGCGCCAGCAGCCAAGAAATGGGCGGGGCTGAGCAGTTCTTC
NA | TRBJ1-4 | 15 | TRBD1 | TRBV4-1 | CASSLQGQAFEKLFF | TGCGCCAGCAGCCTTCAGGGACAGGCGTTTGAAAAACTGTTTTTT
NA | TRBJ2-4 | 15 | TRBD1 | TRBV5-1 | CASSLYDRDQNIQYF | TGCGCCAGCAGCCTCTACGACAGGGACCAAAACATTCAGTACTTC
NA | TRBJ2-3 | 17 | NA | TRBV7-6 | CASSSRGPTDSTDTQYF | TGTGCCAGCAGCTCGAGGGGCCCCACAGACAGCACAGATACGCAGTATTTT
NA | TRBJ1-2 | 12 | NA | TRBV29-1 | CSGRARSGGYTF | TGCAGCGGTCGTGCAAGGTCGGGGGGCTACACCTTC
NA | TRBJ1-2 | 14 | TRBD1 | TRBV19 | CASFTTGGSYGYTF | TGTGCCAGTTTTACTACAGGGGGATCCTATGGCTACACCTTC
NA | TRBJ2-1 | 16 | NA | TRBV6-5 | CASSYRGLSSYNEQFF | TGTGCCAGCAGTTACCGCGGACTTAGCTCCTACAATGAGCAGTTCTTC
NA | TRBJ2-7 | 15 | NA | TRBV21-1 | CASTNWGQGSYEQYF | NA
once | TRBJ1-2 | 13 | NA | TRBV7-9 | CASSSTAPYGYTF | TGTGCCAGCAGCTCAACAGCCCCGTATGGCTACACCTTC
once | TRBJ2-2 | 13 | NA | TRBV2 | CASRRDNDGELFF | TGTGCCAGCAGGAGGGACAATGACGGGGAGCTGTTTTTT
NA | TRBJ1-4 | 12 | NA | TRBV19 | CASSMDLGKLFF | TGTGCCAGTAGTATGGACCTCGGAAAACTGTTTTTT
once | TRBJ2-1 | 13 | NA | TRBV5-1 | CASSSDANNEQFF | TGCGCCAGCAGCTCGGACGCAAACAATGAGCAGTTCTTC
NA | TRBJ2-1 | 15 | TRBD1 | TRBV7-8 | CASSRRQGESNEQFF | TGTGCCAGCAGCCGTAGACAGGGGGAAAGCAATGAGCAGTTCTTC
NA | TRBJ1-5 | 17 | NA | TRBV23-1 | CASSLRQGSPPNQPQHF | TGCGCCAGCAGTCTTCGGCAGGGCTCCCCTCCAAATCAGCCCCAGCATTTT
once | TRBJ1-2 | 13 | NA | TRBV19 | CASSFRQPYGYTF | TGTGCCAGTAGTTTTCGGCAGCCCTATGGCTACACCTTC
few | TRBJ2-7 | 15 | TRBD2 | TRBV7-9 | CASSHIRLAGAEQYF | TGTGCCAGCAGCCATATCCGACTAGCGGGGGCCGAGCAGTACTTC
NA | TRBJ2-7 | 14 | NA | TRBV5-1 | CASARQEHPYEQYF | TGCGCCAGCGCCAGGCAGGAACACCCCTACGAGCAGTACTTC
NA | TRBJ2-2 | 14 | TRBD1 | TRBV10-3 | CAIRGTGLAGELFF | TGTGCCATCAGGGGGACAGGGCTCGCCGGGGAGCTGTTTTTT